This entry features one T cell receptor (beta chain) sequence. Its cognate antigen is unknown. Though probably carrying unrecorded immune exposures, donors were nominally healthy at sampling. This sample was included in a study of cytomegalovirus exposure and HLA in healthy donors. Whole-study findings and limits: TRBV6-2, TRBV6-3 and other indistinguishable V segments were excluded. A later examination showed that TCR association rates differed by HLA locus, with DRB1 most and HLA-C fewest. In a later analysis, TCR beta V- and J-gene trimming was associated with a missense DCLRE1C variant.

The CDR3 runs to 19 residues. The V gene's germline CDR1 is SGHAT and CDR2 FQNNGV. V gave up 5 bases and J gave up 0 bases, with 22 bases separating them. 60 Vbeta and 13 Jbeta primers were used in PCR. Generated by immunoSEQ multiplex PCR, the TCRdb table keeps only in-frame clones and is missing some. Of about 130,000 clones in the sample, 80% were seen once. This TCR came from a man aged 30-40 years in good health and CMV-seronegative. The specimen sequenced was PBMCs. The chain has TRBV11-2 and TRBJ2-2, with D perhaps matching TRBD1 (5 bases). DNA for the CDR3: TGTGCCAGCAGCAATTCCCGCGTTCTGCCAGGGACGAACACCGGGGAGCTGTTTTTT. Residues: CASSNSRVLPGTNTGELFF.